Detailed here is one TCR beta chain. What antigen it recognizes has not been identified. The data were obtained in a study of cytomegalovirus exposure and HLA in healthy donors (dated by TCRdb to 2017 to 2019). About the investigation overall: According to an earlier analysis of several hundred of the donors, roughly 180 million T cells yielded roughly 110 million unique TCR beta sequences and 276 Gb of sequence data. Besides the first cohort of hundreds of subjects, a separate validation cohort made up of 120 different subjects was used. Every repertoire in the discovery cohort had been generated on one and the same sequencing platform. The study was designed to test whether signatures of past pathogen exposure could be identified by cataloging public T cell receptors. To decide whether each TCR beta V gene segment behaved as functional or pseudogenic, an earlier analysis of 587 of the donors relied on high-throughput TCR beta sequencing. Because of strong linkage in the cohort, five DR-DQ haplotypes were treated as single units for association and clustering. Among 300 to 500 genotyped donors of the cohort, an average of around 250,000 unique TCR beta nucleotide sequences was sequenced per donor, of which about 19% were non-productive. The genetic ancestry cluster associated with self-reported Caucasian donors included about 81% of the roughly 410 genotyped donors. Alongside the repertoire data, information on donor age, sex, ethnicity and CMV serostatus was compiled. An early release covering just under 650 HLA-typed donors comprised approximately 300 gigabases of sequencing data and around 86 million unique TCR sequences. To predict cytomegalovirus infection status, the study combined high-throughput TCR immunosequencing, statistical association of individual TCRs with disease status, and machine learning. Using immunosequencing, the study profiled T cell repertoires from 500 to 800 subjects and related those repertoires to cytomegalovirus serostatus. The later analysis used no new phenotypic data to find candidate immune exposures, relying instead on TCR beta sequences and their occurrence across donors. In a later genetic analysis, genome-wide SNP genotypes for about 55% of the roughly 670 donors were used, and that subset was treated as a discovery cohort. Both class I and class II loci were covered by HLA typing, at four-digit resolution. A later analysis re-examined previously published TCR beta repertoires from several hundred donors and added high-resolution HLA genotyping to investigate patterns of TCR occurrence. Typing coverage varied by locus: roughly 629-640 donors for A, B, C, DRB1 and DQB1; more than 500 for DQA1; more than 600 for DPA1; 450 to 480 for DPB1.

The library was prepared using the immunoSEQ multiplex PCR assay. The multiplex PCR relied on a mix of 60 forward primers for TCR Vbeta segments and 13 reverse primers for TCR Jbeta segments. Amplification of the CDR3 region of rearranged TCR beta genes was performed with a multiplex PCR assay on genomic DNA. Amplified TCR beta libraries were sequenced as 87-base-pair reads on the Illumina HiSeq System. The original methods were these. A later analysis counted about 76 million unique TCR beta chains across the 600 to 850 repertoires, and some 12 million of these chains were shared by at least two donors. To remove PCR and sequencing errors, raw reads were error-corrected and collapsed into unique sequences using a nearest-neighbor algorithm that merged closely related sequences. To assign V, D and J gene segments, CDR3 sequences were aligned to IMGT reference sequences. For a sequence to be retained, a match of at least six nucleotides to both a V gene segment and a J gene segment was required. Rearrangements were classified as productive when the CDR3 lacked stop codons and remained in frame with V and J, and all other rearrangements were classified as non-productive. CDR3 was defined according to IMGT convention as the region running from the second conserved V-encoded cysteine to the conserved J-encoded phenylalanine. Sequences without an unambiguous match to a single V gene segment were excluded from the earlier analysis of 587 of the donors. An earlier analysis of roughly 590 of the donors called V segments functional above 56.7% productive rearrangements and segregating when the between-donor standard deviation exceeded 5%. A statistical classification framework was built for diagnosing cytomegalovirus status from the catalog of TCR beta chain sequences. V and J gene assignment, in a later analysis, came from comparing TCR nucleotide sequences with IMGT/GENE-DB human TR gene sequences. The TCRdist pipeline was used in a later analysis to assign CDR3 sequences and most-parsimonious VDJ recombination scenarios. In a later analysis, every TCR beta chain was defined by the combination of its CDR3 amino acid sequence and its V-gene family, and reads without a unique V-gene family were dropped. To address suspected cross-contamination and a sequencing artifact, a later analysis removed 592 highly shared, low-generation-probability nucleotide sequences. In a later analysis, a clonal expansion index was calculated for each public chain from normalized within-repertoire ranks of inferred template counts. In a later analysis, generation probabilities were computed with a VDJ recombination model fitted to out-of-frame rearrangements, and the resulting probabilities were checked against IGoR. Hypergeometric tests were used in a later analysis to score TCR-TCR, TCR-HLA and TCR-CMV co-occurrence, with a repertoire-size bias correction applied to the TCR pairs. A later analysis estimated false discovery rates by permuting HLA or CMV assignments 20 times. In a later analysis, co-occurring TCRs were grouped using DBSCAN, with TCRdist sequence similarity added in when clustering inside HLA-allele-positive subsets. Repertoires with fewer than 30,000 or more than 120,000 public chains, plus five repertoires with anomalous nucleotide sharing, were excluded from co-occurrence clustering. Entries here come from immuneACCESS through TCRdb and include only in-frame sequences with V and J called. Some clones fail to appear in such tables; in the studies checked, an unresolved V gene covers under half of the shortfall, and the cause of the remainder is unknown. V and J calls and clone size are given by that table; D and trimming were obtained from the DNA. Per the sample table, the count is 45,000 to 60,000 clones. The ten largest clonotypes hold approximately 7% of the sample.

Points the paper makes about the study in general: Several of the top co-occurrence clusters appeared to be linked to parvovirus B19, influenza, CMV and Epstein-Barr virus, according to a later analysis. The presence/absence analyses assumed that sequencing depth was roughly uniform across donors, and that assumption may not be true. A cluster of highly shared sequence variants was judged likely to represent a technical artifact of the sequencing pipeline. A later analysis associated 16,951 TCR beta sequences with specific HLA alleles at a false discovery rate of 0.05. An association between a missense DCLRE1C variant and V-gene and J-gene trimming of TCR beta chains was found in a later genetic analysis and replicated in an independent cohort. Only TCR beta chains were sequenced in this cohort, and the absence of alpha or paired-chain data limited detectable features. A later genetic analysis reported fewer N-insertions in productive TCRs among donors in an Asian-associated ancestry cluster than the roughly 620-donor mean. The study gave a list of under 200 TCR beta chains associated with cytomegalovirus. An earlier analysis of approximately 500 of the donors showed that most TCR beta V segments appeared in productive rearrangements either about 87% or about 30% of the time, which broadly matched IMGT annotations. Because counts were too low, about 18 rarely observed V segments, including chromosome 9 orphons, were excluded from the earlier analysis of fewer than 650 of the donors. For the cohort, immune exposure information was limited to CMV serostatus. When HLA alleles, especially DR and DQ, strongly co-occurred, attributing TCR associations to individual alleles was difficult. Compared with equally common non-associated chains, HLA-associated TCR beta chains in a later analysis were more clonally expanded and had lower generation probabilities. A later analysis found that most CMV-associated TCR beta chains appeared HLA-restricted, with HLA associations seemingly driven largely by CMV exposure. The classifier was reported to diagnose cytomegalovirus status with high specificity and sensitivity in both the original and validation cohorts. A few of the identified cytomegalovirus-associated TCR beta chains were confirmed in vitro to be specific for cytomegalovirus antigens. Because HLA typing was missing for some donors at each locus, association tests included only the typed subset. Most TCR sequences were seen in very few donors, while some public TCRs were found in many individuals. A further reported finding was that TCR beta sequences accurately predicted the HLA-A and HLA-B alleles for most subjects in the first cohort. According to a later analysis, TCR association rates differed among HLA loci, with DRB1 alleles showing the most associated TCRs and HLA-C alleles showing the fewest. The authors suggested that the approach could potentially be generalized to other disease states and immunological phenotypes. Correlated functional status among segregating V segments might reflect linkage disequilibrium, but an unknown experimental factor could not be ruled out.

In total, approximately 690 healthy bone marrow donors made up the cohort. At the time of sampling, every cohort member was nominally healthy, though immune exposures that went unrecorded were likely present. The donor tested CMV seronegative and was one of the 352 seronegative cohort members. Each donor provided a peripheral blood sample, and peripheral blood mononuclear cells were used for TCR beta sequencing. Genomic DNA was extracted from the blood cell samples with the Qiagen DNeasy Blood Extraction Kit. This receptor was identified in a woman in her thirties or forties in good health and CMV-seronegative. Sequenced input: PBMCs.

The CDR3 protein sequence reads: CASSEEGQGSGETQYF. The sequenced DNA is TGTGCCAGCAGTGAAGAGGGACAGGGATCGGGGGAGACCCAGTACTTC. The chain employs TRBV6-1 and TRBJ2-5; TRBD1 aligns with 9 central bases. Trimming leaves V shorter by 1 base and J shorter by 5 bases, with the junction holding 8 bases beyond the gene matches. The germline V gene supplies CDR1 MNHNS and CDR2 SASEGT. The CDR3 goes from the cysteine to the phenylalanine over 16 residues. The DNA shown is the 48-base CDR3, in frame from base 1.